The entry below gives a single TCR beta chain sequence along with its context. The data derive from a study of blood T cell repertoires in COVID-19. Across the study: Some COVID-19 samples were acute and others convalescent; all came from the United States, Italy and Spain. Sources were T cells, B-cell-depleted T cells, or PBMCs; the material itself was cDNA or gDNA.

Enrolled during active infection, Seattle patients were then followed longitudinally. Generated by immunoSEQ multiplex PCR, the TCRdb table keeps only in-frame clones and is missing some. Here the sample spans roughly 180,000 clones, around 79% being singletons. This CDR3 is 11 amino acids long. CDR1 is DFQATT and CDR2 is SNEGSKA in the germline V gene (reference sequence). Trimming removed 4 bases from V and 5 bases from J, with 7 bases in between. The chain couples TRBV20-1 to TRBJ2-3, with D unresolved. The origin of this receptor is a woman aged 55-69 years with COVID-19, enrolled during active disease. Input material: peripheral blood. The CDR3: CSATQIDTQYF. Written as DNA, the CDR3 is TGCAGTGCTACGCAGATAGATACGCAGTATTTT.